Listed below are T cell receptor beta chains from one sample, sequenced in a study of blood T cell repertoires in COVID-19. Clones were sequenced by immunoSEQ multiplex PCR, and TCRdb holds only the in-frame ones, with some missing. The data contain about 250,000 clones, about four fifths of them singletons. Material for sequencing was PBMCs or T cells enriched from blood (not recorded which). These receptor sequences come from a man in his fifties or sixties who had recovered from COVID-19. Both conserved end residues are part of each CDR3. A D gene is named only where the DNA matches it firmly.

j_gene | d_gene | v_gene | CDR3aa
TRBJ2-3 | . | TRBV12-1 | CASWGQRRSTDTQYF
TRBJ2-7 | . | TRBV3-1/TRBV3-2 | CASSHYGQAGTYEQYF
TRBJ2-7 | TRBD2 | TRBV7-2 | CASKRGIGYEQYF
TRBJ1-1 | TRBD1 | TRBV4-1 | CASSQAGAGGNTEAFF
TRBJ2-3 | . | TRBV9 | CASSVGSWSTSDTQYF
TRBJ2-7 | . | TRBV6-5 | CASSSTSHEQYF
TRBJ2-5 | . | TRBV19 | CASSPRERLQETQYF
TRBJ1-1 | TRBD1 | TRBV11-2 | CASRPGTGIYGTEAFF
TRBJ2-5 | TRBD1 | TRBV11-1 | CASSRRAGGSEETQYF
TRBJ2-7 | TRBD1 | TRBV5-1 | CASSPAEGQALYEQYF
TRBJ2-5 | TRBD1 | TRBV9 | CASSWTGAGQETQYF
TRBJ1-1 | TRBD1 | TRBV5-1 | CASSLGDRTDLTAFF
TRBJ2-2 | . | TRBV24-1 | CATSDLLPGHGGELFF
TRBJ1-1 | TRBD1 | TRBV28 | CASRVSGGAWTEAFF
TRBJ1-2 | . | TRBV14 | CASSQDRDYGYTF
TRBJ2-2 | . | TRBV19 | CASSISGTGELFF
TRBJ2-7 | . | TRBV7-2 | CASSFASRRDEQYF
TRBJ2-5 | . | TRBV13 | CASSLAGTQYF
TRBJ1-5 | . | TRBV3-1/TRBV3-2 | CASSGGSNQPQHF
TRBJ1-5 | . | TRBV28 | CASSLAGAVQPQHF
TRBJ1-2 | TRBD1 | TRBV5-8 | CASSLALGDRGRRGYGYTF
TRBJ1-4 | TRBD1 | TRBV19 | CASSFPRGAGDNEKLFF
TRBJ2-1 | TRBD2 | TRBV29-1 | CSVGLAGGQVEQFF
TRBJ1-2 | . | TRBV4-3 | CASSQVVGSRYGYTF
TRBJ1-1 | . | TRBV28 | CAASRNTEAFF